The 25 T cell receptor beta chains listed next were all sequenced from one sample in a study of T cells after yellow fever vaccination. In TCRdb, the 5' RACE reads were re-called with MiXCR into one record per CDR3 protein. The sample holds roughly 50,000 distinct CDR3 sequences, roughly 7.3% seen once. The sample consisted of CD8+ T cells sorted from PBMCs, taken less than 16 days after the first yellow fever vaccination. All receptors derive from a man aged 18 to 29 who received the YFV17D yellow fever vaccine.

This clonotype was detected only a few times. V and J are TRBV7-9 and TRBJ2-3; no definite D call. From germline, CDR1 is SEHNR and CDR2 FQNEAQ (reference sequence). The CDR3 consists of 13 residues. V lost 11 bases to trimming and J lost 0 bases, with 12 bases between them. The CDR3 sequence: CAGLKASTDTQYF. CDR3 coding DNA: TGTGCCGGATTGAAGGCTAGCACAGATACGCAGTATTTT.

This clonotype has a count of ten or more. The chain employs TRBV6-2 or TRBV6-3 and TRBJ1-5; the D is unclear. Trimming pared 5 bases from V and 11 bases from J, leaving 13 bases between. The V gene's germline CDR1 is MNHEY and CDR2 SVGEGT. This CDR3 comprises 12 residues. The CDR3 bases are TGTGCCAGCAGTCCCTCGCCATGGGCCCAGCATTTT. Its protein product is CASSPSPWAQHF.

This clonotype showed up just a few times. V and J are TRBV6-2 or TRBV6-3 and TRBJ2-7, with a weak D call TRBD2 (6 bases). The CDR3 contains 17 residues. Trimming removed 7 bases at V and 1 base at J, with 23 bases between. The germline V gene encodes CDR1 MNHEY and CDR2 SVGEGT. The DNA for the CDR3 is TGTGCCAGCACTCCCGTGGCTGGGGGGTATTATTCCTACGAGCAGTACGTC. This codes for CASTPVAGGYYSYEQYV.

This clonotype showed up many times. The rearrangement links TRBV4-1 to TRBJ1-5, with no clear D. CDR3 length: 15 residues. Germline V CDR1 and CDR2: MGHRA, YSYEKL. Between the trimmed V and J ends, which lost 0 bases and 0 bases, there was a span of 6 bases. The CDR3 nucleotides read TGCGCCAGCAGCCAAGATGCAGGTAGCAATCAGCCCCAGCATTTT. Encoded protein: CASSQDAGSNQPQHF.

The chain recombines TRBV9 with TRBJ1-2, with no clear D. The CDR3 runs 16 residues. V lost 0 bases and J lost 3, with 15 bases in between. Germline-derived CDR1 and CDR2 are SGDLS and YYNGEE. The CDR3 coding sequence is TGTGCCAGCAGCGTAGCGGATTTAAGGGATCACTATGGCTACACCTTC. This codes for CASSVADLRDHYGYTF. Based on the CDR3 plus reference TRBV9 and TRBJ1-2, the full variable domain is DSGVTQTPKHLITATGQRVTLRCSPRSGDLSVYWYQQSLDQGLQFLIQYYNGEERAKGNILERFSAQQFPDLHSELNLSSLELGDSALYFCASSVADLRDHYGYTFGSGTRLTVV.

This clonotype was found many times. The chain has TRBV28 and TRBJ2-1, with unresolved D. The germline V and J ends were trimmed by 2 bases and 1 base, with 6 bases remaining between them. The CDR3 length is 14 residues. Germline values: CDR1 MDHEN, CDR2 SYDVKM. The chain's CDR3 is CASSLLGSYNEQFF. CDR3 nucleotides: TGTGCCAGCAGTTTACTTGGGTCCTACAATGAGCAGTTCTTC.

This clonotype was found many times. This chain links TRBV24-1 with TRBJ1-1, with D unclear. The CDR3 is 13 amino acids. Germline CDR1 is KGHDR and CDR2 is SFDVKD. V lost 1 base and J lost 2, with 4 bases in between. The CDR3 reads CATSDFRNTEAFF. As DNA, the CDR3 is TGTGCCACCAGTGATTTCCGAAACACTGAAGCTTTCTTT.

This clonotype showed up many times. The rearrangement joins TRBV5-1 to TRBJ2-3; weak D call: TRBD2 (7 bases). CDR3 length: 15 residues. Deletions cut 3 bases from V and 4 bases from J, with 15 bases between. Per the germline V gene, CDR1 is SGHRS and CDR2 is YFSETQ. CDR3 residues: CASSSRGGLPDTQYF. CDR3 DNA sequence: TGCGCCAGCAGCTCCAGGGGAGGGCTACCAGATACGCAGTATTTT.

This clonotype was seen ten or more times. The rearrangement links TRBV20-1 to TRBJ2-7, with TRBD2 identical over 8 bases. This CDR3 has 14 amino acids. The V gene end was trimmed by 3 bases and the J gene end by 5 bases; junction bases not matched to a gene: 9. The germline V gene has CDR1 DFQATT and CDR2 SNEGSKA (reference sequence). CDR3 residues: CSASSGRGGNEQYF. The CDR3 DNA is TGCAGTGCTAGTTCCGGACGGGGGGGGAACGAGCAGTACTTC.

In the case of this clonotype: A much more abundant neighbour one base away suggests this may be a read error. This sequence joins TRBV7-9 and TRBJ2-1, with 10 bases matching TRBD1. The CDR3 is made up of 15 amino acids. Germline V gene lookup returns CDR1 SEHNR and CDR2 FQNEAQ (reference sequence). The CDR3, as DNA: TGTGCCAGCAGCTTCGGACAGGGGGGGCTCAATGAGCGGTTCTTC. Translating gives CASSFGQGGLNERFF.

This clonotype came up many times. This rearrangement joins TRBV20-1 to TRBJ2-7; 8 bases map to TRBD2. With V trimmed by 6 bases and J by 0 bases, 4 bases remained unmatched. CDR3 length: 13 amino acids. CDR1 and CDR2 (germline): DFQATT, SNEGSKA (reference sequence). The CDR3 loop is CSAEAGDSYEQYF. CDR3 nucleotide sequence: TGCAGTGCGGAAGCGGGGGACTCCTACGAGCAGTACTTC.

The chain employs TRBV7-6 and TRBJ2-1, with TRBD2 identical over 9 bases. The CDR3 is made up of 16 amino acids. V shed 2 bases and J 6 bases; nucleotides not matched to a gene: 8. Germline CDR1 is SGHVS and CDR2 is FNYEAQ. The CDR3 sequence is CASSLRASGEGNEQFF. The CDR3, as DNA: TGTGCCAGCAGCTTAAGGGCTAGCGGGGAGGGCAATGAGCAGTTCTTC.

In this sample, this clonotype turned up a few times. V is TRBV19 and J is TRBJ2-1; perhaps D is TRBD1 or TRBD2 (5 bases each). Germline lookup yields CDR1 LNHDA and CDR2 SQIVND (reference sequence). V was trimmed by 4 bases and J by 7 bases, leaving 8 bases between them. The CDR3 is 12 residues long. The CDR3 DNA reads TGTGCCAGTAGTACCTGGGGGAATGAGCAGTTCTTC. Translated: CASSTWGNEQFF.

This clonotype was observed at least ten times. The V and J genes are TRBV7-6 and TRBJ2-6; D is unresolved. The CDR3 loop spans 14 amino acids. CDR1 and CDR2 (germline): SGHVS, FNYEAQ. Trimming stripped 3 bases from V and 1 base from J, with 4 bases between. CDR3: CASSLGSGANVLTF. The CDR3 DNA follows: TGTGCCAGCAGCTTGGGGTCTGGGGCCAACGTCCTGACTTTC. Based on the CDR3 plus reference TRBV7-6 and TRBJ2-6, the full variable domain is GAGVSQSPRYKVTKRGQDVALRCDPISGHVSLYWYRQALGQGPEFLTYFNYEAQQDKSGLPNDRFSAERPEGSISTLTIQRTEQRDSAMYRCASSLGSGANVLTFGAGSRLTVL.

The table lists this clonotype with many counts. The J gene is TRBJ2-7, the V gene TRBV19, with D possibly being TRBD1 (7 bases). The germline gives CDR1 LNHDA, CDR2 SQIVND (reference sequence). The CDR3 consists of 15 residues. V gave up 5 bases and J gave up 3 bases, with 17 bases separating them. The CDR3 here is CASSEEGAGSYEQYF. The CDR3 DNA follows: TGTGCCAGTAGTGAAGAGGGGGCCGGGAGCTACGAGCAGTACTTC.

This clonotype has a count of ten or more. V gene TRBV7-6 combines with J gene TRBJ2-1; 10 bases match TRBD1. Losses at the gene ends were 5 bases for V and 3 bases for J; bases not matched to a gene: 4. CDR1 and CDR2 (germline): SGHVS, FNYEAQ. The CDR3 loop spans 15 amino acids. CDR3 sequence reads: CASSVGDRGYNEQFF. The CDR3 DNA reads TGTGCCAGCAGCGTCGGGGACAGGGGCTACAATGAGCAGTTCTTC. Filled out from reference TRBV7-6 and TRBJ2-1, the complete variable domain reads GAGVSQSPRYKVTKRGQDVALRCDPISGHVSLYWYRQALGQGPEFLTYFNYEAQQDKSGLPNDRFSAERPEGSISTLTIQRTEQRDSAMYRCASSVGDRGYNEQFFGPGTRLTVL.

This clonotype was found many times. V usage is TRBV30 and J usage is TRBJ2-1; 7 nucleotides line up with TRBD2. The CDR3 spans 14 residues. V lost 5 bases and J lost 0; bases outside the gene matches: 4. Looked up from germline, CDR1 is GTSNPN and CDR2 is SVGIG (reference sequence). CDR3 DNA sequence: TGTGCCTGGCGGGGGGAAAGCTCCTACAATGAGCAGTTCTTC. Its protein product is CAWRGESSYNEQFF.

In this sample, this clonotype turned up many times. The gene calls are TRBV12-5 and TRBJ2-7; D may be TRBD1 (5 bases). Trimming cost V 0 bases and J 1 base, with 10 bases left between them. Per germline, CDR1 LGHNT and CDR2 FRNRAP. CDR3 length: 15 amino acids. The chain's CDR3 is CASGLVQAHSYEQYF. The CDR3 nucleotides read TGTGCTAGTGGTTTGGTACAGGCGCATTCCTACGAGCAGTACTTC.

In its sample, this clonotype was seen many times. V usage is TRBV5-1 and J usage is TRBJ2-3, with TRBD2 matching 15 bases. The CDR3 totals 17 residues. V shed 3 bases and J 6 bases; nucleotides not matched to a gene: 8. Germline values: CDR1 SGHRS, CDR2 YFSETQ. The CDR3 region has the DNA TGCGCCAGCAGCTGGGAAGGACTAGCGGGGGGGGCGGATACGCAGTATTTT. Its protein is CASSWEGLAGGADTQYF.

The chain combines TRBV27 with TRBJ1-6; D gene uncertain. Germline CDR1 reads MNHEY; CDR2 reads SMNVEV (reference sequence). This CDR3 is built from 13 residues. V was pared by 7 bases and J by 10 bases, with 14 bases between. Here the CDR3 DNA reads TGTGCCAGCAAGGAGCAACAATCCTCACCCCTCCACTTT. Encoded protein: CASKEQQSSPLHF.

In its sample, this clonotype was seen many times. J is TRBJ2-6 and V is TRBV13; 7 bases match TRBD2. This CDR3 is 15 amino acids long. Germline CDR1 and CDR2: PRHDT and FYEKMQ (reference sequence). Trimming removed 5 bases from V and 4 bases from J; junction bases left unmatched: 5. In DNA form, the CDR3 reads TGTGCCAGCAGCGCCCTGACTAGCGGGGCCAACGTCCTGACTTTC. This sequence encodes CASSALTSGANVLTF. The complete variable domain, with remaining parts taken from reference TRBV13 and TRBJ2-6, reads AAGVIQSPRHLIKEKRETATLKCYPIPRHDTVYWYQQGPGQDPQFLISFYEKMQSDKGSIPDRFSAQQFSDYHSELNMSSLELGDSALYFCASSALTSGANVLTFGAGSRLTVL.

This clonotype was seen only a few times. The rearrangement links TRBV7-6 to TRBJ2-2; TRBD2 matches at 7 bases. CDR3 length: 14 residues. Trimming at V came to 5 bases and at J to 5 bases, leaving 5 bases not matched to a gene. CDR1 is SGHVS, CDR2 FNYEAQ, per germline. CDR3: CASSDGRETGELFF. In nucleotides, the CDR3 is TGTGCCAGCAGCGATGGGAGGGAGACCGGGGAGCTGTTTTTT.

Many counts were recorded for this clonotype. J is TRBJ2-5 and V is TRBV10-3; D is unclear. This CDR3 is 14 amino acids long. Germline loops: CDR1 ENHRY, CDR2 SYGVKD. V gave up 6 bases and J gave up 4 bases, with 15 bases separating them. The CDR3 nucleotides are TGTGCCATCAGGGCAGGAGTTCCGTCAGAGACCCAGTACTTC. Its protein is CAIRAGVPSETQYF.

This clonotype was detected many times. The rearrangement links TRBV12-3 or TRBV12-4 to TRBJ2-3; unclear D gene. The CDR3 is 14 amino acids. V was shortened by 3 bases and J by 0 bases, with 7 bases between the two germline ends. CDR3 residues: CASSLASSTDTQYF. The CDR3 nucleotides are TGTGCCAGCAGTTTGGCCAGCAGCACAGATACGCAGTATTTT.

This clonotype appeared many times. The J gene is TRBJ2-7, the V gene TRBV7-9; D may be TRBD2 (5 bases). The germline V gene has CDR1 SEHNR and CDR2 FQNEAQ (reference sequence). V dropped 4 bases and J dropped 5 bases, with 18 bases sitting between them. The CDR3 sequence is 15 residues long. The CDR3 nucleotides are TGTGCCAGCAGCTGGGCCGGGGTTTCCGGGAACGAGCAGTACTTC. Translation: CASSWAGVSGNEQYF. The whole variable domain, filled in from reference TRBV7-9 and TRBJ2-7, reads DTGVSQNPRHKITKRGQNVTFRCDPISEHNRLYWYRQTLGQGPEFLTYFQNEAQLEKSRLLSDRFSAERPKGSFSTLEIQRTEQGDSAMYLCASSWAGVSGNEQYFGPGTRLTVT.